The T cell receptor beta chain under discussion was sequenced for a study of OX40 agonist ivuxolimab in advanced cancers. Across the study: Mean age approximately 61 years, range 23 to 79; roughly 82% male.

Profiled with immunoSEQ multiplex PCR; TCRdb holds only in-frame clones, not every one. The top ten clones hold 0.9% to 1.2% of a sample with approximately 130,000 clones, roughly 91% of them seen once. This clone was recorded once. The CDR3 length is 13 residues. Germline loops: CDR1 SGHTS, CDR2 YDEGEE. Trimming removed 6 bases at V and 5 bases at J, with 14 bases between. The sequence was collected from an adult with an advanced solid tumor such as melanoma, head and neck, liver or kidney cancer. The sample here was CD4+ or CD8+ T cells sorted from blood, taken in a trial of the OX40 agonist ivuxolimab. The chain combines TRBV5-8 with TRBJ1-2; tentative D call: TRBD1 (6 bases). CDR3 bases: TGTGCCAGCACCCCGGGACACCATTATGGCTACACCTTC. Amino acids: CASTPGHHYGYTF.